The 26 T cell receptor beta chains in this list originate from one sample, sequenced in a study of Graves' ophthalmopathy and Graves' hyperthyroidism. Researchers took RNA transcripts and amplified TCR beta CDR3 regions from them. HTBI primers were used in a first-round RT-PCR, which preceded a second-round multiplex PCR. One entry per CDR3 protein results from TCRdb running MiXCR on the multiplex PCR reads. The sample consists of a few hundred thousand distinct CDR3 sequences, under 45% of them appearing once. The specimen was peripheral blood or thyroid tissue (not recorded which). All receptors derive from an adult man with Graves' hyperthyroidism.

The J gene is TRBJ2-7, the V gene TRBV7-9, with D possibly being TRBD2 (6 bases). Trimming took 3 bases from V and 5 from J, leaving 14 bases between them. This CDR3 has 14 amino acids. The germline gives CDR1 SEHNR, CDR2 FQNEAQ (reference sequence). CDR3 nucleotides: TGTGCCAGCAGCTTTGGAGGGGTCACCAACGAGCAGTACTTC. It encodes CASSFGGVTNEQYF.

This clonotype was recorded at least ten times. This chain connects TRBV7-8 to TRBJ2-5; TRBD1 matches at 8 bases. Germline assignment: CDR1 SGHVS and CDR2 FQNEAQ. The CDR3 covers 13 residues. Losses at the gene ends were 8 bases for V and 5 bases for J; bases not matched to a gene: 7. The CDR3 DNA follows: TGTGCCAGCCGTAGGACAGGGCGGGAGACCCAGTACTTC. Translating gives CASRRTGRETQYF.

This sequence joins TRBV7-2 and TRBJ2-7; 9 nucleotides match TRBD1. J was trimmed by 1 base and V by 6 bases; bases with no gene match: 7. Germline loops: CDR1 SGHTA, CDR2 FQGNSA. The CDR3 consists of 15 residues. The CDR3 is CASSTYRGPSYEQYF. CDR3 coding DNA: TGTGCCAGCAGTACCTACAGGGGGCCGTCCTACGAGCAGTACTTC.

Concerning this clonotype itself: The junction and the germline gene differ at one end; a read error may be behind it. CDR3: CSVRGGGGTEQF. CDR3 sequence (DNA): TGCAGCGTTCGCGGCGGGGGGGGCACTGAGCAGTTC. This rearrangement joins TRBV29-1 to TRBJ2-5; 9 bases are a match to TRBD2. This CDR3 is 12 amino acids long. CDR1 and CDR2 (germline): SQVTM, ANQGSEA.

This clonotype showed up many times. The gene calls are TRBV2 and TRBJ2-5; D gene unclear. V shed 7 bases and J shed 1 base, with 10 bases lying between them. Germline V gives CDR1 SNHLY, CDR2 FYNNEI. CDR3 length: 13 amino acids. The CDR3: CASIGLVQETQYF. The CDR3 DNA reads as TGTGCCAGCATTGGATTGGTCCAAGAGACCCAGTACTTC.

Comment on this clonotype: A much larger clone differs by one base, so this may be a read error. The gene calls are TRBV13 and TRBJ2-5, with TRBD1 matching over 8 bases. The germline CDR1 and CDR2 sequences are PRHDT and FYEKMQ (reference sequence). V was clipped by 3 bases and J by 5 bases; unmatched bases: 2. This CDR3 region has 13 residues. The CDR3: CASSLDRAETQYF. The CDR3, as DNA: TGTGCCAGCAGCTTGGACAGGGCCGAGACCCAGTACTTC.

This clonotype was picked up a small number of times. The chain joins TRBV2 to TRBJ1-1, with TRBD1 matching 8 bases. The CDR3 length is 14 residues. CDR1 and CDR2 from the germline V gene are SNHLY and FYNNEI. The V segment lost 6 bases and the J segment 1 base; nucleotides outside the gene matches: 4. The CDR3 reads CASRKDRENTEAFF. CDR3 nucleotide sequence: TGTGCCAGCAGGAAGGACAGGGAGAACACTGAAGCTTTCTTT.

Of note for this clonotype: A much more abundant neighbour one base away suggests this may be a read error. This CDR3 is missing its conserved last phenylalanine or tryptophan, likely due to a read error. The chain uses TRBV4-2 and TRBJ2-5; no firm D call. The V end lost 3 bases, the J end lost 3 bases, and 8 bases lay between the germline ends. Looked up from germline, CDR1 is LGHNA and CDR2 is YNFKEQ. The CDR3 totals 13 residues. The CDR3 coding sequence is TGTGCCAGCAGCCAGGGGAACGAAGAGACCCAGTACCTC. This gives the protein CASSQGNEETQYL.

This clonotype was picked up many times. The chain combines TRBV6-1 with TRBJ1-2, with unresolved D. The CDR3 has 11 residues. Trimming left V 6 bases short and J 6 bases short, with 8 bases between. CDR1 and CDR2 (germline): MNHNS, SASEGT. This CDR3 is CASRLVDGYTF. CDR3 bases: TGTGCCAGCAGGCTGGTAGATGGCTACACCTTC.

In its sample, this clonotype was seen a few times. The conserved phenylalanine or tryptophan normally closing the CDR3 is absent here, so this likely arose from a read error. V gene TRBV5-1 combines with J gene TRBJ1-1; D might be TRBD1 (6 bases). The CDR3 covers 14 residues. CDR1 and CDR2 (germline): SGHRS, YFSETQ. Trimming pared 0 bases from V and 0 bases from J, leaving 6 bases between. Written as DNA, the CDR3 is TGCGCCAGCAGCTTGGACAGGGTGAACACTGAAGCTTTCGTT. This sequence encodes CASSLDRVNTEAFV.

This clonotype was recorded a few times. This chain's CDR3 is CASSTGSGNTIYF. As DNA, the CDR3 is TGTGCCAGCAGTACCGGGTCTGGAAACACCATATATTTT. This chain uses TRBV6-5 with TRBJ1-3; D is ambiguous. Germline CDR1 is MNHEY and CDR2 is SVGAGI. V gave up 5 bases and J gave up 1 base, with 6 bases separating them. CDR3 length: 13 residues.

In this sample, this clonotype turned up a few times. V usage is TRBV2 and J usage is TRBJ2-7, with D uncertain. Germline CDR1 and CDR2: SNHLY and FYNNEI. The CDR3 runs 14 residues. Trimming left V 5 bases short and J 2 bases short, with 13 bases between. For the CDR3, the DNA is TGTGCCAGCAGTCCCCGGGCCATAACCTACGAGCAGTACTTC. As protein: CASSPRAITYEQYF.

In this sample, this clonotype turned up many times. The CDR3 bases are TGCAGCGTTGCCGGGACAGTTCAAGGCTACACCTTC. As protein: CSVAGTVQGYTF. The chain has TRBV29-1 and TRBJ1-2, with 7 bases fitting TRBD1. The germline CDR1 and CDR2 sequences are SQVTM and ANQGSEA. V was clipped by 4 bases and J by 8 bases; unmatched bases: 7. The CDR3 loop spans 12 amino acids.

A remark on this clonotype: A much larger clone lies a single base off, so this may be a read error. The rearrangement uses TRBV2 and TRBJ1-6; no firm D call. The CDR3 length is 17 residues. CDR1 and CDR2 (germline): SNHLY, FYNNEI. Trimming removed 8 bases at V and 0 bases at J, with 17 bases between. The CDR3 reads CASGRTDLTSYNSPLHF. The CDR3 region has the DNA TGTGCCAGCGGGAGGACGGACCTGACCTCCTATAATTCACCCCTCCACTTT.

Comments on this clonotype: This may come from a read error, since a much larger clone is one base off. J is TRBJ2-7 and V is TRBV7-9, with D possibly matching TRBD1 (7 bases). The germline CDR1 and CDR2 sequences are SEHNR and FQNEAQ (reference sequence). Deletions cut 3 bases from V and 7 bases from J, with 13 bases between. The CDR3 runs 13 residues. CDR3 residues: CASSFRDSGEQYF. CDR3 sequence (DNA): TGTGCCAGCAGCTTCCGGGACAGCGGGGAGCAGTACTTC.

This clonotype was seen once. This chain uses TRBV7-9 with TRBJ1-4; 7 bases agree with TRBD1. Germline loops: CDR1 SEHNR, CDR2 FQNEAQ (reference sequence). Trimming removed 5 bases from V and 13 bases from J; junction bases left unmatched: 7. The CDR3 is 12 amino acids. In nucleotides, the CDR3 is TGTGCCAGCAGCGCGACAGGGAAGGGACTGTTTTTT. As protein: CASSATGKGLFF.

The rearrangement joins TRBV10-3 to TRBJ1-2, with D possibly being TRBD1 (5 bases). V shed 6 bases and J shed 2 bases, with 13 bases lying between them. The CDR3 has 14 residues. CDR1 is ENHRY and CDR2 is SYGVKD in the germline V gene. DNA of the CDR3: TGTGCCATCAGCCCTACGGGACGCAACTATGGCTACACCTTC. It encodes CAISPTGRNYGYTF.

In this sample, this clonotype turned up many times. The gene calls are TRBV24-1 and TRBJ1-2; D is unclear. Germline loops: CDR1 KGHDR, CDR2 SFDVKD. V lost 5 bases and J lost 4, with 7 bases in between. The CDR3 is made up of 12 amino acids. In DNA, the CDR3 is TGTGCCACCAGTGTTTCCAGCTATGGCTACACCTTC. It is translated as CATSVSSYGYTF.

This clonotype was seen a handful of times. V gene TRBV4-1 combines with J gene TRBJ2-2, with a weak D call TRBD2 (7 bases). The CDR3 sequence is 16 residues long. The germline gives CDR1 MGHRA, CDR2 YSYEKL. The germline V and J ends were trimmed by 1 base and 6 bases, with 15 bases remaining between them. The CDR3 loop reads CASSQVGGLRAGELFF. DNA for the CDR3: TGCGCCAGCAGCCAAGTCGGGGGGCTTCGCGCCGGGGAGCTGTTTTTT.

CDR3 in amino acids: CASSPQGYTDTQYF. The CDR3, as DNA: TGTGCCAGTAGTCCTCAGGGGTACACAGATACGCAGTATTTT. The rearrangement uses TRBV19 and TRBJ2-3; TRBD1 might be the D (6 bases). V shed 5 bases and J shed 2 bases, with 11 bases lying between them. The CDR3 is 14 amino acids. Germline-derived CDR1 and CDR2 are LNHDA and SQIVND (reference sequence).

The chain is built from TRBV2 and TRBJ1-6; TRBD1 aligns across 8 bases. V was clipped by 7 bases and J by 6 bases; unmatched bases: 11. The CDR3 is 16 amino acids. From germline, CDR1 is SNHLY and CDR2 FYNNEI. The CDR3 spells CASTSTGDLSNSPLHF. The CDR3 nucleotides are TGTGCCAGCACTTCGACAGGGGATTTATCTAATTCACCCCTCCACTTT.

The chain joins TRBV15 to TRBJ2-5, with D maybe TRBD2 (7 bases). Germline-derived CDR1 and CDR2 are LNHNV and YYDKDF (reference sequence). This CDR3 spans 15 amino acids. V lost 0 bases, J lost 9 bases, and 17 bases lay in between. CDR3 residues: CATSRDGGVGQPQYF. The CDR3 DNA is TGTGCCACCAGCAGAGATGGGGGGGTAGGACAGCCCCAGTACTTC.

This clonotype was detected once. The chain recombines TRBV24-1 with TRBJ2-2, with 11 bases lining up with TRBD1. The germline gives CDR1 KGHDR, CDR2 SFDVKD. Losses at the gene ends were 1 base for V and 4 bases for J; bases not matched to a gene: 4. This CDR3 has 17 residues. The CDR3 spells CATSDFTGTGGTGELFF. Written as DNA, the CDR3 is TGTGCCACCAGTGATTTTACCGGGACAGGGGGCACCGGGGAGCTGTTTTTT.

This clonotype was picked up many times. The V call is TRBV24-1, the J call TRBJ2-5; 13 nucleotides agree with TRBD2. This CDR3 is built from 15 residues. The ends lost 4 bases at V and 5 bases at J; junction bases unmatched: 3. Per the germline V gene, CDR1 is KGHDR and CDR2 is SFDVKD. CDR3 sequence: CATSDGLAGVETQYF. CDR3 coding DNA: TGTGCCACCAGTGACGGACTAGCGGGGGTGGAGACCCAGTACTTC.

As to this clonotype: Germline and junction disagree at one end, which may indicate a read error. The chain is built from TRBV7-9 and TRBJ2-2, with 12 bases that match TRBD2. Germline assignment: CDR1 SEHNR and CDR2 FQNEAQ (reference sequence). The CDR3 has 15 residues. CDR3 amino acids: CASSALAGGSGEQFF. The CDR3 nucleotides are TGTGCCAGCAGCGCCCTAGCGGGGGGGTCTGGTGAGCAGTTTTTT. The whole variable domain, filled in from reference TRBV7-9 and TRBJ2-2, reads DTGVSQNPRHKITKRGQNVTFRCDPISEHNRLYWYRQTLGQGPEFLTYFQNEAQLEKSRLLSDRFSAERPKGSFSTLEIQRTEQGDSAMYLCASSALAGGSGEQFFGEGSRLTVL.

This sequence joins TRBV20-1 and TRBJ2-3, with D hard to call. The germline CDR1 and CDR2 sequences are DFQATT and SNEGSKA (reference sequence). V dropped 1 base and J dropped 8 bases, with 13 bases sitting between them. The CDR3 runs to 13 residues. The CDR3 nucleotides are TGCAGTGCTAGAGGCGGATGGCGTCTTACGCAGTATTTT. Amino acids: CSARGGWRLTQYF.